Here is one TCR beta chain with its context. Other DNA sequences in this sample translate to the same CDR3. Patients in Seattle were enrolled during active infection, then followed longitudinally. This specimen comes from a study of blood T cell repertoires in COVID-19. Overall study: In each case, the material was cDNA or gDNA derived from T cells, B-cell-depleted T cells, or PBMCs.

Per germline, CDR1 MNHEY and CDR2 SMNVEV (reference sequence). The CDR3 extends over 13 amino acids. Trimming pared 0 bases from V and 4 bases from J, leaving 6 bases between. In the original analysis: Amplification with reference gene primers provided the estimates of nucleated cell counts. Generated by immunoSEQ multiplex PCR, the TCRdb table keeps only in-frame clones and is missing some. That table supplies the V and J calls and clone size; D and trimming were determined from the DNA. This repertoire shows around 400,000 clones, 70% to 90% found once; its top ten account for roughly 10%. The V gene is TRBV27, the J gene TRBJ1-2; D gene ambiguous. The sequence was collected from a woman aged 25 to 45 with COVID-19, enrolled during active disease. Sequencing was carried out using peripheral blood. The CDR3 sequence is CASSLSRGYGYTF. The CDR3, as DNA: TGTGCCAGCAGTTTATCTCGGGGCTATGGCTACACCTTC.